This section outlines one T cell receptor (beta chain) sequence together with its context. V lost 3 bases to trimming and J lost 5 bases; unmatched junction nucleotides: 3. The germline CDR1 and CDR2 sequences are MNHNS and SASEGT. The CDR3 is 15 residues long. The sample comes from a study of control samples from healthy donors and cancer patients. Some clones are missing from TCRdb's copy, which holds only in-frame ones; the method was immunoSEQ multiplex PCR. This table has around 80,000 clones, over 85% appearing once. This chain connects TRBV6-1 to TRBJ1-6, with TRBD1 identical over 8 bases. Sequencing was carried out using blood. The clonotype originates from a man in his fifties in good health. The CDR3 region is CASSDPTGDNSPLHF. The CDR3 DNA sequence: TGTGCCAGCAGTGACCCGACAGGGGATAATTCACCCCTCCACTTT.